A single sample gave rise to the 20 T cell receptor beta chains below, sequenced in a study of blood T cell repertoires in COVID-19. Libraries were prepared by immunoSEQ multiplex PCR; TCRdb keeps only in-frame clonotypes and omits some of them. The sample carries over 200,000 clones, roughly 84% recorded once. The sample consisted of PBMCs or T cells enriched from blood (not recorded which). The origin of the receptors is a woman in her thirties or forties who had recovered from COVID-19.

In this sample, this clone turned up once. This sequence joins TRBV27 and TRBJ2-5; TRBD1 aligns across 9 bases. Germline CDR1 reads MNHEY; CDR2 reads SMNVEV (reference sequence). The CDR3 loop spans 12 amino acids. V lost 10 bases and J lost 6; bases outside the gene matches: 6. CDR3 loop: CATLDRGKTQYF. CDR3 nucleotide sequence: TGTGCCACCTTGGACAGGGGAAAGACCCAGTACTTC.

The V call is TRBV5-1, the J call TRBJ2-3; 8 nucleotides match TRBD2. CDR3 length: 16 residues. Germline assignment: CDR1 SGHRS and CDR2 YFSETQ. The J segment lost 0 bases and the V segment lost 1 base, leaving 4 bases of the junction unmatched. DNA for the CDR3: TGCGCCAGCAGCTTGTTAACTAGCGGTAGCACAGATACGCAGTATTTT. Translating gives CASSLLTSGSTDTQYF.

This clone was counted only a few times. The J gene is TRBJ1-2, the V gene TRBV10-1; D gene ambiguous. Germline V CDR1 and CDR2: WNHNN, SYGVQD (reference sequence). CDR3 length: 11 residues. V was trimmed by 8 bases and J by 6 bases, leaving 10 bases between them. The CDR3 DNA is TGCGCCAGCCTGGGGAGAGATGGCTACACCTTC. This gives the protein CASLGRDGYTF.

The sample holds one count of this clone. The rearrangement uses TRBV20-1 and TRBJ2-5; TRBD2 is a possible D gene (6 bases). This CDR3 has 15 amino acids. V was trimmed by 3 bases and J by 1 base, leaving 15 bases between them. CDR1 DFQATT and CDR2 SNEGSKA come from the germline V gene (reference sequence). The CDR3 coding sequence is TGCAGTGCTAGTCGGAGGGGTCGACCCCAAGAGACCCAGTACTTC. It encodes CSASRRGRPQETQYF.

This chain uses TRBV5-1 with TRBJ2-7; 9 nucleotides line up with TRBD2. This CDR3 contains 15 residues. The V and J ends lost 7 bases and 2 bases, in that order; junction bases with no gene match: 10. Germline-derived CDR1 and CDR2 are SGHRS and YFSETQ. For the CDR3, the DNA is TGCGCCAGCTATATAGGAGCGGGGGGACCCTACGAGCAGTACTTC. Translation: CASYIGAGGPYEQYF.

The V call is TRBV24-1, the J call TRBJ2-5, with 7 bases matching TRBD2. Germline V CDR1 and CDR2: KGHDR, SFDVKD. The CDR3 is made up of 16 amino acids. V shed 4 bases and J 5 bases; nucleotides not matched to a gene: 12. The CDR3 sequence: CATSDPRGDLRETQYF. The CDR3 coding sequence is TGTGCCACCAGTGACCCACGGGGGGACTTGAGGGAGACCCAGTACTTC.

The chain couples TRBV11-2 to TRBJ2-4, with 7 bases lining up with TRBD2. In germline, CDR1 is SGHAT, CDR2 FQNNGV. The CDR3 contains 20 residues. The junction had 14 bases not matched to a gene; V was cut back by 0 bases and J by 0 bases. CDR3 sequence (DNA): TGTGCCAGCAGCTTAGACTCCCTAGCGGTCGGCTCCTTAGCCAAAAACATTCAGTACTTC. This codes for CASSLDSLAVGSLAKNIQYF.

The CDR3 spells CAISEPPSGSYEQYF. Here the CDR3 DNA reads TGTGCCATCAGTGAACCCCCTAGCGGGAGCTACGAGCAGTACTTC. The chain combines TRBV10-3 with TRBJ2-7; 10 nucleotides align to TRBD2. With 3 bases clipped from V and 3 bases from J, the junction kept 5 bases outside the gene matches. Germline CDR1 reads ENHRY; CDR2 reads SYGVKD. This CDR3 comprises 15 residues.

The chain uses TRBV18 and TRBJ2-1; 9 positions match TRBD2. The J segment lost 6 bases and the V segment lost 6 bases, leaving 9 bases of the junction unmatched. Germline lookup yields CDR1 KGHSH and CDR2 LQKENI. CDR3 size: 15 residues. CDR3 bases: TGTGCCAGCTCCCCGGGGTATAGCGGGGGCAATGAGCAGTTCTTC. Amino acid sequence: CASSPGYSGGNEQFF.

The gene calls are TRBV5-1 and TRBJ2-2; 7 bases align to TRBD2. The trim removed 5 bases at V and 3 bases at J, leaving 10 bases unmatched. CDR3 length: 16 amino acids. Germline V gene data show CDR1 as SGHRS and CDR2 as YFSETQ. CDR3 in amino acids: CASSPTGTTYTGELFF. CDR3 DNA: TGCGCCAGCAGTCCGACCGGGACTACTTACACCGGGGAGCTGTTTTTT. Using reference TRBV5-1 and TRBJ2-2 for the parts outside the CDR3, the full variable domain is KAGVTQTPRYLIKTRGQQVTLSCSPISGHRSVSWYQQTPGQGLQFLFEYFSETQRNKGNFPGRFSGRQFSNSRSEMNVSTLELGDSALYLCASSPTGTTYTGELFFGEGSRLTVL.

The chain combines TRBV7-9 with TRBJ1-2; 10 positions agree with TRBD1. Germline values: CDR1 SEHNR, CDR2 FQNEAQ (reference sequence). The length of the CDR3 is 16 residues. V trimming: 1 base; J trimming: 4 bases; junction bases outside the gene matches: 6. CDR3 nucleotides: TGTGCCAGCAGCTTAGGAGGGACAGGGGACCCCTATGGCTACACCTTC. It encodes CASSLGGTGDPYGYTF.

The genes are TRBV6-1 and TRBJ1-5, with D tentatively TRBD1 (5 bases). CDR3 length equals 13 residues. The V and J ends lost 8 bases and 4 bases respectively, with 12 bases between them. CDR1 and CDR2 from the germline V gene are MNHNS and SASEGT. CDR3 sequence (DNA): TGTGCCAGCCTCCGGGGGGTGAATCAGCCCCAGCATTTT. The encoded protein is CASLRGVNQPQHF.

This clone was picked up a small number of times. V gene TRBV3-1 (or the pseudogene TRBV3-2) combines with J gene TRBJ2-1; 9 bases are a match to TRBD1. CDR1 and CDR2 from the germline V gene are LGHDT and YNNKEL (reference sequence). The CDR3 is 15 amino acids. J lost 10 bases, V lost 1 base, and 8 bases had no gene match. The CDR3 protein is CASSQGDRAREEQFF. The DNA of the CDR3 is TGTGCCAGCAGCCAAGGGGACAGGGCAAGGGAAGAGCAGTTCTTC.

The chain uses TRBV7-2 and TRBJ2-1, with a tentative D call TRBD2 (5 bases). CDR1 is SGHTA, CDR2 FQGNSA, per germline. The CDR3 extends over 15 amino acids. V was shortened by 2 bases and J by 7 bases, with 15 bases between the two germline ends. The CDR3 spells CASSLTRTVRNEQFF. DNA of the CDR3: TGTGCCAGCAGCTTAACCAGGACTGTTCGGAATGAGCAGTTCTTC.

The CDR3 nucleotides are TGTGCCAGCAGCGAGCGGGAAGTGTACACCGGGGAGCTGTTTTTT. It codes for CASSEREVYTGELFF. This chain joins TRBV7-8 and TRBJ2-2, with 7 positions matching TRBD2. This CDR3 comprises 15 residues. Looked up from germline, CDR1 is SGHVS and CDR2 is FQNEAQ. With V trimmed by 5 bases and J by 3 bases, 6 bases remained unmatched.

The rearrangement uses TRBV5-6 and TRBJ2-7, with 8 bases matching TRBD2. The CDR3 totals 16 residues. Germline trimming cut 3 bases from V and 3 bases from J; bases unmatched to any gene: 11. Germline CDR1 and CDR2: SGHDT and YYEEEE. CDR3 amino acids: CASSSNVGLANYEQYV. CDR3 DNA sequence: TGTGCCAGCAGCTCCAATGTAGGACTAGCAAACTACGAGCAGTACGTC.

The CDR3 spells CASSFLGAETQYF. CDR3 sequence (DNA): TGTGCCAGCAGCTTCCTTGGGGCAGAGACCCAGTACTTC. The rearrangement joins TRBV5-4 to TRBJ2-5; possibly TRBD1 for D (5 bases). This CDR3 has 13 amino acids. V was trimmed by 2 bases and J by 4 bases, leaving 9 bases between them. Germline assignment: CDR1 SGHNT and CDR2 YYREEE (reference sequence).

The chain combines TRBV3-1 (or the pseudogene TRBV3-2) with TRBJ2-1, with 9 bases aligning to TRBD1. This CDR3 spans 16 amino acids. V trimming: 1 base; J trimming: 5 bases; junction bases outside the gene matches: 6. CDR1 LGHDT and CDR2 YNNKEL come from the germline V gene (reference sequence). The CDR3 DNA reads as TGTGCCAGCAGCCAAGGAGACAGGGGGAAAAACAATGAGCAGTTCTTC. Its protein is CASSQGDRGKNNEQFF.

The chain uses TRBV7-2 and TRBJ1-1; unclear D gene. V lost 2 bases to trimming and J lost 1 base, with 5 bases between them. Germline V lookup: CDR1 SGHTA, CDR2 FQGNSA. The CDR3 runs to 13 residues. The DNA for the CDR3 is TGTGCCAGCAGCTTATACACGAACACTGAAGCTTTCTTT. It is translated as CASSLYTNTEAFF.

The V and J genes are TRBV7-3 and TRBJ2-1, with 7 positions matching TRBD2. J was trimmed by 7 bases and V by 1 base; bases with no gene match: 10. The germline gives CDR1 SGHTA, CDR2 FQGTGA. CDR3 length equals 16 residues. The CDR3 loop reads CASSLRITLGGNEQFF. The CDR3 DNA follows: TGTGCCAGCAGCTTAAGAATTACCCTCGGGGGGAATGAGCAGTTCTTC.